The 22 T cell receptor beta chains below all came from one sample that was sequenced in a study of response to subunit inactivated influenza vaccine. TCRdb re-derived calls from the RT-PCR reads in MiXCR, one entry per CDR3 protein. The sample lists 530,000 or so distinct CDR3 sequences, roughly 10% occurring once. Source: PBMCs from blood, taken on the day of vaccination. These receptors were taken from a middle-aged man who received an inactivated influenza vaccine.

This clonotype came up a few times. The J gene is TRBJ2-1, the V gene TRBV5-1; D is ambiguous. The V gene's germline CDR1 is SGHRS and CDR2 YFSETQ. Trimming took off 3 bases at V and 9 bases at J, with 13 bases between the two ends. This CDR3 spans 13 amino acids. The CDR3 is CASSSWPYVEQFF. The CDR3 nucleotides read TGCGCCAGCAGCTCTTGGCCATATGTTGAGCAGTTCTTC. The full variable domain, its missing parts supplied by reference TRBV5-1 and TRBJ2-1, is KAGVTQTPRYLIKTRGQQVTLSCSPISGHRSVSWYQQTPGQGLQFLFEYFSETQRNKGNFPGRFSGRQFSNSRSEMNVSTLELGDSALYLCASSSWPYVEQFFGPGTRLTVL.

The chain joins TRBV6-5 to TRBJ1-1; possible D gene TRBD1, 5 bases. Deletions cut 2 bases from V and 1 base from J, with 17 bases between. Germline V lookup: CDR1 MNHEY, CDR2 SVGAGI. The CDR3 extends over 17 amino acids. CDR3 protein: CASSYRPGAGTNTEAFF. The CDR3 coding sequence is TGTGCCAGCAGTTACCGTCCTGGGGCAGGGACGAACACTGAAGCTTTCTTT.

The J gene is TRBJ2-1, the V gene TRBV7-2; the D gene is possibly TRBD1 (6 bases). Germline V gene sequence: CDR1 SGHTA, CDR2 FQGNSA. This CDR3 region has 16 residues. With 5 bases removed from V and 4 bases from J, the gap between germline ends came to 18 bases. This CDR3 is CASSPDRDIRYNEQFF. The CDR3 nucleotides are TGTGCCAGCAGCCCCGACCGGGACATCCGATACAATGAGCAGTTCTTC.

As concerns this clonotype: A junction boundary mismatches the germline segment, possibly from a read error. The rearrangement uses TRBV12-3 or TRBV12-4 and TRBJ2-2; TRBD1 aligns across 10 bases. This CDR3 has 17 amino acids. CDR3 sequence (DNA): TGTACCAGCAGTTCCGGGACAGGGGCTCGGTGGACCGGGGAGCTGTTTTTT. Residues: CTSSSGTGARWTGELFF.

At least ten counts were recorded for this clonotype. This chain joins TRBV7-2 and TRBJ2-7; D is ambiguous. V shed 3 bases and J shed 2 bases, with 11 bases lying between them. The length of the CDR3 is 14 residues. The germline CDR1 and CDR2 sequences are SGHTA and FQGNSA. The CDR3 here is CASSLDGFTYEQYF. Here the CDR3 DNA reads TGTGCCAGCAGCTTGGACGGTTTTACCTACGAGCAGTACTTC.

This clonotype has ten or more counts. In nucleotides, the CDR3 is TGCGCCAGCAGCCCGGACAGGGGGAGTGAAAAACTGTTTTTT. Amino acids: CASSPDRGSEKLFF. The chain recombines TRBV5-1 with TRBJ1-4, with 10 nucleotides matching TRBD1. Germline V gives CDR1 SGHRS, CDR2 YFSETQ. This CDR3 is 14 amino acids long. Losses at the gene ends were 4 bases for V and 7 bases for J; bases not matched to a gene: 4.

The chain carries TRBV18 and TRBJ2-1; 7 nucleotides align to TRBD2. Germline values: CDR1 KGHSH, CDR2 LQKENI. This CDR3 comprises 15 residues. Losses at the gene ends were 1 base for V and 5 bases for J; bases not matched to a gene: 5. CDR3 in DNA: TGTGCCAGCTCACCACTCAGCGGGGCTAACAATGAGCAGTTCTTC. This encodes CASSPLSGANNEQFF. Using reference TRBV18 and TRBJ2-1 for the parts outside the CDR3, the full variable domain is NAGVMQNPRHLVRRRGQEARLRCSPMKGHSHVYWYRQLPEEGLKFMVYLQKENIIDESGMPKERFSAEFPKEGPSILRIQQVVRGDSAAYFCASSPLSGANNEQFFGPGTRLTVL.

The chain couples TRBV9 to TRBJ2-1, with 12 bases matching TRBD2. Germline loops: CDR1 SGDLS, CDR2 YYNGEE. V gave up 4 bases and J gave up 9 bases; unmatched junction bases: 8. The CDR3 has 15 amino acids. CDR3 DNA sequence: TGTGCCAGCAGCCCACCTAGCGGGAGGGCCATTGAGCAGTTCTTC. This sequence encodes CASSPPSGRAIEQFF.

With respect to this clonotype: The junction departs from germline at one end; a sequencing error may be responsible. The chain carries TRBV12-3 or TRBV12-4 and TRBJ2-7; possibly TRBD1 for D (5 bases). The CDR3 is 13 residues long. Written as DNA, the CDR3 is TGTGCCAGCAGTTTAAACAGGAGAGAAGAGCACTACTTC. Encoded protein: CASSLNRREEHYF.

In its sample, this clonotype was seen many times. CDR3 nucleotides: TGCGCCAGCAGCCCGGGAGGCTACTACGAGCAGTACTTC. Translation gives CASSPGGYYEQYF. V and J are TRBV5-1 and TRBJ2-7; 7 nucleotides agree with TRBD2. This CDR3 is built from 13 residues. V dropped 4 bases and J dropped 3; count of bases not matched to a gene: 4. The germline gives CDR1 SGHRS, CDR2 YFSETQ.

This CDR3 reads CASANGLAGHNEQFF. CDR3 in DNA: TGTGCCAGCGCCAACGGGCTAGCGGGCCACAATGAGCAGTTCTTC. This rearrangement joins TRBV11-2 to TRBJ2-1; 8 nucleotides agree with TRBD2. V shed 8 bases, J shed 5 bases, and the junction held 11 bases outside the gene matches. The CDR3 extends over 15 amino acids. Germline-derived CDR1 and CDR2 are SGHAT and FQNNGV. Filled out from reference TRBV11-2 and TRBJ2-1, the complete variable domain reads EAGVAQSPRYKIIEKRQSVAFWCNPISGHATLYWYQQILGQGPKLLIQFQNNGVVDDSQLPKDRFSAERLKGVDSTLKIQPAKLEDSAVYLCASANGLAGHNEQFFGPGTRLTVL.

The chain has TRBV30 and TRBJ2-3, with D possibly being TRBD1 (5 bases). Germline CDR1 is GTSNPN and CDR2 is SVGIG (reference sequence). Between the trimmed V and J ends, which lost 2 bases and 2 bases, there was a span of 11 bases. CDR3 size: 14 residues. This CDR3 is CAWSKAGHTDTQYF. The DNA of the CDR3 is TGTGCCTGGAGTAAGGCAGGGCACACAGATACGCAGTATTTT.

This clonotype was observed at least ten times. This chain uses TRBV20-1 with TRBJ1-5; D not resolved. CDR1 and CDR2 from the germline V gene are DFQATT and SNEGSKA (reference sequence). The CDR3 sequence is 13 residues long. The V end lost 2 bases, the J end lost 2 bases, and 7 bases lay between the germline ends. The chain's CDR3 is CSARNGGNQPQHF. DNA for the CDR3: TGCAGTGCTAGAAATGGTGGCAATCAGCCCCAGCATTTT.

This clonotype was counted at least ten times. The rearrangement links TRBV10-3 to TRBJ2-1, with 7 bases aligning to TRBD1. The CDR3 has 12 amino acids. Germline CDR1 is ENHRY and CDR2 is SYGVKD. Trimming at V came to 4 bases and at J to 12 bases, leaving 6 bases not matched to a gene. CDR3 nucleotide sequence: TGTGCCATCAGTGGACAGGGTGATATGCAGTTCTTC. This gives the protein CAISGQGDMQFF.

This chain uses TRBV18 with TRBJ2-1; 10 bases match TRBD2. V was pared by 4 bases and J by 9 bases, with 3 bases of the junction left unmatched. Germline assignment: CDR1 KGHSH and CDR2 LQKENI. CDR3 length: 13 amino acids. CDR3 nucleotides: TGTGCCAGCTCACATCGGACTAGCGGTGAGCAGTTCTTC. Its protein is CASSHRTSGEQFF.

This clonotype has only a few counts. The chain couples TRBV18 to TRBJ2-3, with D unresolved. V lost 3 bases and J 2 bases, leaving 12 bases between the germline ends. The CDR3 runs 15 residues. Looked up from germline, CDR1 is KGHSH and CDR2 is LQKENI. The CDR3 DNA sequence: TGTGCCAGCTCACCTAGAGTACAATACACAGATACGCAGTATTTT. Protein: CASSPRVQYTDTQYF.

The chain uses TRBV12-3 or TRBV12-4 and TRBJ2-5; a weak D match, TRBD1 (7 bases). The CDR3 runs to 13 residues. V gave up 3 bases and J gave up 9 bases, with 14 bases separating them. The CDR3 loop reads CASSFSRGESQYF. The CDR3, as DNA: TGTGCCAGCAGTTTCTCCAGGGGGGAGTCCCAGTACTTC.

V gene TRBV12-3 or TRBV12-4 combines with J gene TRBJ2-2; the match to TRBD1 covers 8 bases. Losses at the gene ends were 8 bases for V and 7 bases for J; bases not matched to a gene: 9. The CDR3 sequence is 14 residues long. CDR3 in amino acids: CASLSGQGGGELFF. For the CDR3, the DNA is TGTGCCAGCCTGAGTGGACAGGGCGGCGGGGAGCTGTTTTTT.

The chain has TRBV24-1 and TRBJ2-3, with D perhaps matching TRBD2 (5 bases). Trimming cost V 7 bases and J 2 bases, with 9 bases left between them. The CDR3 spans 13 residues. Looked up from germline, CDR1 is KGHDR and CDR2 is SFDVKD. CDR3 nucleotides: TGTGCCACCAGCCCGGGGAACACAGATACGCAGTATTTT. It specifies CATSPGNTDTQYF.

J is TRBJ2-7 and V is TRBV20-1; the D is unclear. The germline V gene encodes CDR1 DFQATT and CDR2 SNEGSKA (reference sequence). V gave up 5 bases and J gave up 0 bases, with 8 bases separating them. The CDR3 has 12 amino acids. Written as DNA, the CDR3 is TGCAGTGCTGCCTGGGACTCCTACGAGCAGTACTTC. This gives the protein CSAAWDSYEQYF.

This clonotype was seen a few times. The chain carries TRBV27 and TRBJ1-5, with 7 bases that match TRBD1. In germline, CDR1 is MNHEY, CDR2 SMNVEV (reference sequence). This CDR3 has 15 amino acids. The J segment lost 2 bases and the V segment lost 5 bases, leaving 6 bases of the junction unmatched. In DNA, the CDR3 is TGTGCCAGCAGTCCGATTGGGACAGGCAATCAGCCCCAGCATTTT. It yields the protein CASSPIGTGNQPQHF.

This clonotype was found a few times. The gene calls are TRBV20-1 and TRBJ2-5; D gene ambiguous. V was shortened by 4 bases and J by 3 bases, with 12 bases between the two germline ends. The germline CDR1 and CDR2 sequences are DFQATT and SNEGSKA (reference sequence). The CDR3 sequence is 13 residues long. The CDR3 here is CSATRTSKETQYF. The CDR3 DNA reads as TGCAGTGCTACCCGGACCTCTAAAGAGACCCAGTACTTC.